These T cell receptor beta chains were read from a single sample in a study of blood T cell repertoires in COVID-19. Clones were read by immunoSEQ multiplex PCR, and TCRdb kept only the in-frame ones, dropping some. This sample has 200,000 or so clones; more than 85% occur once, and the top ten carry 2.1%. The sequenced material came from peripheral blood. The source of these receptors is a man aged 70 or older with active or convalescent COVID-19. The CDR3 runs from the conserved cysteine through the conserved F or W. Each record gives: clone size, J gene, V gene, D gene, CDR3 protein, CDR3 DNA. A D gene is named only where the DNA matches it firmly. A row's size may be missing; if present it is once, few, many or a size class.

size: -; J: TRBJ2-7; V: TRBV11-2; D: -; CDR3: CASSLGVSGEQYF; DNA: TGTGCCAGCAGCTTAGGAGTTTCAGGGGAGCAGTACTTC
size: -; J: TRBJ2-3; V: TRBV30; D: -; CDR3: CAWSVRTWGPTQYF; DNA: TGTGCCTGGAGTGTACGGACCTGGGGGCCTACGCAGTATTTT
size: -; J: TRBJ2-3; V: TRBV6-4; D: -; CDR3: CASSDNAGGTDTQYF; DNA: TGTGCCAGCAGTGATAACGCAGGGGGCACAGATACGCAGTATTTT
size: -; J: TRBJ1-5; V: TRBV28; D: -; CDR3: CASSFSRGGRSQPQHF; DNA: TGTGCCAGCAGTTTTTCCAGGGGCGGGCGTAGTCAGCCCCAGCATTTT
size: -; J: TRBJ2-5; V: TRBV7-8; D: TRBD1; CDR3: CASSREQGRETQYF; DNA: TGTGCCAGCAGCCGAGAACAGGGGAGAGAGACCCAGTACTTC
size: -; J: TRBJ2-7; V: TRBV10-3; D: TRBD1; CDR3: CAISGTGFSHEQYF; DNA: TGTGCCATCAGTGGGACAGGTTTTTCCCACGAGCAGTACTTC
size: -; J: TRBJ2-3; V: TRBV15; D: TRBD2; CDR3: CATSRDPSGYTDTQYF; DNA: TGTGCCACCAGCAGAGATCCTAGCGGTTACACAGATACGCAGTATTTT
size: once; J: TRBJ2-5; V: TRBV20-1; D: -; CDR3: CSARLAETQYF; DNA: TGCAGTGCTAGGTTAGCAGAGACCCAGTACTTC
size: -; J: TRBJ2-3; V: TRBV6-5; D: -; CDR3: CASSYSIRVGTDTQYF; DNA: TGTGCCAGCAGTTACTCGATCAGGGTTGGCACAGATACGCAGTATTTT
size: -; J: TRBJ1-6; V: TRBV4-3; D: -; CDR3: CASSQAAAGAQAYNSPLHF; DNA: TGCGCCAGCAGCCAAGCAGCCGCGGGTGCCCAGGCCTATAATTCACCCCTCCACTTT
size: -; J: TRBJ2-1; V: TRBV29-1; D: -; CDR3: CSVEDPRYNEQFF; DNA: TGCAGCGTTGAAGATCCGCGTTACAATGAGCAGTTCTTC
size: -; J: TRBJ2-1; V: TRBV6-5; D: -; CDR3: CASRATGQREQFF; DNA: TGTGCCAGCAGGGCGACCGGCCAGAGGGAGCAGTTCTTC
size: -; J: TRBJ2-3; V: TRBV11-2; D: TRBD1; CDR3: CASSRPGQGADTQYF; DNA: TGTGCCAGCAGCCGCCCGGGACAGGGGGCAGATACGCAGTATTTT
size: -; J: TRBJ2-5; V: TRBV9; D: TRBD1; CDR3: CASSVAPGQLETQYF; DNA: TGTGCCAGCAGCGTAGCCCCGGGACAGTTAGAGACCCAGTACTTC
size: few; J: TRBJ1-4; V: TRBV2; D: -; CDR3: CASSAGGFGSEKLFF; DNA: TGTGCCAGCAGTGCTGGGGGGTTTGGTAGTGAAAAACTGTTTTTT
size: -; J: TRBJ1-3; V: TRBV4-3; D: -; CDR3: CASSQKTAGGYSGNTIYF; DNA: TGCGCCAGCAGCCAAAAAACGGCGGGAGGGTATTCTGGAAACACCATATATTTT
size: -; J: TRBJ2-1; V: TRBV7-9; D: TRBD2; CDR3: CASSFVGGGGSNEQFF; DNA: TGTGCCAGCAGCTTCGTTGGCGGGGGAGGTAGCAATGAGCAGTTCTTC